This T cell receptor (beta chain) was obtained from a study of shared clonotypes between healthy human individuals. TCRdb's table, derived via immunoSEQ multiplex PCR, lists solely in-frame clones and lacks some. This sample has millions of clones, with around nine tenths found just once. Trimming pared 2 bases from V and 2 bases from J, leaving 15 bases between. The CDR3 consists of 16 residues. Germline V CDR1 and CDR2: SGHAT, FQNNGV. Sample: naive CD4+ T cells sorted from blood. The subset is: CD45RA+ positively selected. The V gene is TRBV11-2, the J gene TRBJ2-5, with D possibly called TRBD1 or TRBD2 (7 bases each). The TCR originated in a man aged 18-30 years in good health. CDR3 sequence reads: CASSLRTRQGQETQYF. The CDR3 DNA follows: TGTGCCAGCAGCTTAAGGACTAGACAGGGACAAGAGACCCAGTACTTC. The full variable domain, with the rest looked up from reference TRBV11-2 and TRBJ2-5, is EAGVAQSPRYKIIEKRQSVAFWCNPISGHATLYWYQQILGQGPKLLIQFQNNGVVDDSQLPKDRFSAERLKGVDSTLKIQPAKLEDSAVYLCASSLRTRQGQETQYFGPGTRLLVL.